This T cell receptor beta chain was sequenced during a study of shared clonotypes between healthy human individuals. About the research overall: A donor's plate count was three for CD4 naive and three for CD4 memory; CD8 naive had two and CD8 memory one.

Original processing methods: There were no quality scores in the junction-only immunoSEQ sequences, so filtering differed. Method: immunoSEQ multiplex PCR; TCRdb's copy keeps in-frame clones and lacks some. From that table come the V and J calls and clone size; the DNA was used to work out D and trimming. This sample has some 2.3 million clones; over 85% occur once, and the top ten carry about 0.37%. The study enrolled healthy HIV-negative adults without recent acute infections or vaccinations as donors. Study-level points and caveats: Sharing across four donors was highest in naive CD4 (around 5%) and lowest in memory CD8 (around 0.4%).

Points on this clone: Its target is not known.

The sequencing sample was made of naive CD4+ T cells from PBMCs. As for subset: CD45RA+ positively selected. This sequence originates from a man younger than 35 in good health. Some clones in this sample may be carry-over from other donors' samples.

The CDR3 reads CASSPKPGDLVQYF. Written as DNA, the CDR3 is TGTGCCAGCTCACCCAAGCCAGGGGATCTAGTGCAGTACTTC. The gene calls are TRBV18 and TRBJ2-7; D perhaps matches TRBD1 (6 bases). The V gene lost 3 bases and the J gene lost 9 bases, with 18 bases spanning the gap. CDR3 length: 14 residues. The V gene's germline CDR1 is KGHSH and CDR2 LQKENI.